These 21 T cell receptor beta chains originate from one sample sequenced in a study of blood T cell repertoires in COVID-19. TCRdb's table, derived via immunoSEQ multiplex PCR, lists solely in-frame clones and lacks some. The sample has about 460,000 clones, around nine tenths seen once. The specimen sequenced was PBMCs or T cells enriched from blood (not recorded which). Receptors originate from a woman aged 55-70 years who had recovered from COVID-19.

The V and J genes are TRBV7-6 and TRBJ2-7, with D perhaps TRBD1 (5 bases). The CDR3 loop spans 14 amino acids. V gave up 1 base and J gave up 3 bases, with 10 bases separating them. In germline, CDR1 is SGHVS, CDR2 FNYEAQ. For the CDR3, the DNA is TGTGCCAGCAGCTTAGGACAGATCAGCTACGAGCAGTACTTC. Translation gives CASSLGQISYEQYF.

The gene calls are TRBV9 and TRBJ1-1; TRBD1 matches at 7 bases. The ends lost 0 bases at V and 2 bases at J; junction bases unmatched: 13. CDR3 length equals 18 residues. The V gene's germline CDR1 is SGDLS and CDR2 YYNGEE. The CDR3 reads CASSVGQQRQGPNTEAFF. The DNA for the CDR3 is TGTGCCAGCAGCGTAGGGCAACAAAGACAGGGACCAAACACTGAAGCTTTCTTT.

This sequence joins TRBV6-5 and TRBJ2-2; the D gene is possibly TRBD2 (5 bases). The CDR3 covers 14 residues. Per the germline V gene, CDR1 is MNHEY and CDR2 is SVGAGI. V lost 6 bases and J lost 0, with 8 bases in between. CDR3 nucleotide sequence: TGTGCCAGCAGCCCACTAGCGAACACCGGGGAGCTGTTTTTT. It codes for CASSPLANTGELFF.

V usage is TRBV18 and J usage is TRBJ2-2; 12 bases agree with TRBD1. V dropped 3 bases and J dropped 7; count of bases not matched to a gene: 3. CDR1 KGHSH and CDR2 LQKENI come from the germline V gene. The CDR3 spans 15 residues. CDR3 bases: TGTGCCAGCTCACCTGGGACAGGGGGCTACGGGGAGCTGTTTTTT. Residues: CASSPGTGGYGELFF.

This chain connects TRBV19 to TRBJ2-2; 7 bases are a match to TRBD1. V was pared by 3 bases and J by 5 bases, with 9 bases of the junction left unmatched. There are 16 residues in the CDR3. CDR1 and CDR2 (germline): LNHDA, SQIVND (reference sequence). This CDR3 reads CASSILGQARTGELFF. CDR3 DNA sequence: TGTGCCAGTAGTATCCTCGGACAGGCGAGAACCGGGGAGCTGTTTTTT.

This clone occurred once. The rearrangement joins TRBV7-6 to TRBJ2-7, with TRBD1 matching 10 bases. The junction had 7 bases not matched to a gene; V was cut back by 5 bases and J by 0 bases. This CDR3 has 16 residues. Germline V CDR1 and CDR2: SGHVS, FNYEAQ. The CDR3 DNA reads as TGTGCCAGCAGCGACCAACGGACAGGGGGCTCCTACGAGCAGTACTTC. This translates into CASSDQRTGGSYEQYF.

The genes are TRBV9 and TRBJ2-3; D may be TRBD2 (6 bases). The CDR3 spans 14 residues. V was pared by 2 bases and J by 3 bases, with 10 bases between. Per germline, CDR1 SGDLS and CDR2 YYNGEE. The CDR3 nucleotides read TGTGCCAGCAGCGTCTTCGGGACTACAGATACGCAGTATTTT. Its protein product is CASSVFGTTDTQYF.

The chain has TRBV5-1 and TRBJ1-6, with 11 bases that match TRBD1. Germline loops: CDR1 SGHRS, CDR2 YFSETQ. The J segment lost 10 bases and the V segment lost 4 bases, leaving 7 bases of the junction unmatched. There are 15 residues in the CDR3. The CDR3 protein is CASSGGQGAGSPLHF. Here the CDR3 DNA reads TGCGCCAGCAGCGGTGGACAGGGGGCTGGATCACCCCTCCACTTT.

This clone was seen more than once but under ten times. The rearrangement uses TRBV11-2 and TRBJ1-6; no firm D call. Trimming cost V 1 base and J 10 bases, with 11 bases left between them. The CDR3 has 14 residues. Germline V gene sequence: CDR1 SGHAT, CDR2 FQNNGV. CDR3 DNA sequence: TGTGCCAGCAGCTTAGTTCGGGAGGGCTCACCCCTCCACTTT. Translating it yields CASSLVREGSPLHF.

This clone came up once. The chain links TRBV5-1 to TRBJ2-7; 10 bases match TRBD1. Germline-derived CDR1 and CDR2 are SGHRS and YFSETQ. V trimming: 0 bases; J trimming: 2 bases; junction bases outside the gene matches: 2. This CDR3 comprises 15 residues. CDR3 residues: CASSLGQGATYEQYF. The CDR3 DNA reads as TGCGCCAGCAGCTTGGGACAGGGGGCTACCTACGAGCAGTACTTC.

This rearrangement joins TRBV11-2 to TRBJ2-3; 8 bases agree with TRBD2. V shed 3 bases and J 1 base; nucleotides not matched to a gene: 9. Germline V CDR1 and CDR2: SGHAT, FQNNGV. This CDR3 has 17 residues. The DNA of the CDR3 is TGTGCCAGCAGCTTTGCCTTACCGGGGGGGGGCACAGATACGCAGTATTTT. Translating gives CASSFALPGGGTDTQYF. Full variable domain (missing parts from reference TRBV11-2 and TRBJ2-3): EAGVAQSPRYKIIEKRQSVAFWCNPISGHATLYWYQQILGQGPKLLIQFQNNGVVDDSQLPKDRFSAERLKGVDSTLKIQPAKLEDSAVYLCASSFALPGGGTDTQYFGPGTRLTVL.

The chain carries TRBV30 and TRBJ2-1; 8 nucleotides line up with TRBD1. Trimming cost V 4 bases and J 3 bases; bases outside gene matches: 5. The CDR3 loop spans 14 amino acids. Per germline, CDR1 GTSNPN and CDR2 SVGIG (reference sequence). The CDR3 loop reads CAWIPGQVYNEQFF. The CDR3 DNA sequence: TGTGCCTGGATTCCGGGACAGGTCTACAATGAGCAGTTCTTC.

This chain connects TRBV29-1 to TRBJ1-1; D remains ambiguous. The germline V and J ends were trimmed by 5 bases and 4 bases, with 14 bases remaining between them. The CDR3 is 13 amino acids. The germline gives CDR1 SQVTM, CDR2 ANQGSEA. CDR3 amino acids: CSVMEVEGTEAFF. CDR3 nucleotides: TGCAGCGTTATGGAAGTCGAGGGCACTGAAGCTTTCTTT.

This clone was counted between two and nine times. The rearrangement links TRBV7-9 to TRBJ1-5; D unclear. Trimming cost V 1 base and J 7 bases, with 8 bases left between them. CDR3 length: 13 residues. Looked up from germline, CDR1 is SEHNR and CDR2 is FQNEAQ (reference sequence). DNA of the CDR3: TGTGCCAGCAGCTTAGACTTTCGACAGCCCCAGCATTTT. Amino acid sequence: CASSLDFRQPQHF.

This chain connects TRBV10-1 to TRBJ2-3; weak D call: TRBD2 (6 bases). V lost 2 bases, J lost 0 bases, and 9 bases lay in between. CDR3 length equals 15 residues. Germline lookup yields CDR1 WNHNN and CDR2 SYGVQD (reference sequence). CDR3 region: CASSEAGRSTDTQYF. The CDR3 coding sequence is TGCGCCAGCAGTGAGGCGGGGAGAAGCACAGATACGCAGTATTTT.

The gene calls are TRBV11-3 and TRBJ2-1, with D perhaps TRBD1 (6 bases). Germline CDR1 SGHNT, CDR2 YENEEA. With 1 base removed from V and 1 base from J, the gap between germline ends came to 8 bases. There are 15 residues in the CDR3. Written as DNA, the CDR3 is TGTGCCAGCAGCTTAGGAGGGGGATCCTACAATGAGCAGTTCTTC. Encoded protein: CASSLGGGSYNEQFF.

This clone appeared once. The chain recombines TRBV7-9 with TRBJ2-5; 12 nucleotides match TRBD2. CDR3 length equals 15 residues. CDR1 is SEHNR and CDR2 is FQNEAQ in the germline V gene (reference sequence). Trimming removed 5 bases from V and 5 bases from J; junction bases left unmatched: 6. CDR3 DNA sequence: TGTGCCAGCAGCGAAACTAGCGGGGGGCGTGAGACCCAGTACTTC. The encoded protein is CASSETSGGRETQYF.

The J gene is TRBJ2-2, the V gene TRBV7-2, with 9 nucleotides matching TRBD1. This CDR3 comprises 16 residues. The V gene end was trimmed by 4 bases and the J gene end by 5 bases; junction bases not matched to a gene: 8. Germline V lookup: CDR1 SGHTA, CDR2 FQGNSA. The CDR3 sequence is CASSSTGGAGTGELFF. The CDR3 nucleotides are TGTGCCAGCAGCTCTACAGGGGGCGCTGGTACCGGGGAGCTGTTTTTT.

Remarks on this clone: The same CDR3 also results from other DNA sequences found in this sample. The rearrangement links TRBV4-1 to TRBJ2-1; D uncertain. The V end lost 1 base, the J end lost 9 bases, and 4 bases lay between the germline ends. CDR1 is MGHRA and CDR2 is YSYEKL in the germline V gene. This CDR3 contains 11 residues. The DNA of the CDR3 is TGCGCCAGCAGCCAAGCAGGTGAGCAGTTCTTC. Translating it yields CASSQAGEQFF.

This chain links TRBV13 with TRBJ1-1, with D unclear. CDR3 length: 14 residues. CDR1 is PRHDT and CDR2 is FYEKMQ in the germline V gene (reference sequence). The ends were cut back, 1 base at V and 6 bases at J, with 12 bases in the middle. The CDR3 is CASSLVPVGAEAFF. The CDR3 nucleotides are TGTGCCAGCAGCTTAGTCCCCGTCGGTGCTGAAGCTTTCTTT.

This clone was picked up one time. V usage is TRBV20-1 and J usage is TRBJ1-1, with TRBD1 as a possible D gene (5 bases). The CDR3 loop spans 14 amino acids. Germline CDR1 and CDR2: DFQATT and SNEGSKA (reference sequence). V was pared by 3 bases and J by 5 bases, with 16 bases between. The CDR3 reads CSASPIGRGTEAFF. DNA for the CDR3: TGCAGTGCTAGTCCAATAGGACGGGGGACTGAAGCTTTCTTT.